This T cell receptor (beta chain) was sequenced in a study of blood T cell repertoires in COVID-19. Study-level background: Samples of COVID-19 (acute and convalescent) were obtained from the United States, Italy and Spain. Nucleic acid was either cDNA or gDNA, and it came from T cells, B-cell-depleted T cells, or PBMCs.

CDR1 is SEHNR and CDR2 is FQNEAQ in the germline V gene (reference sequence). V was trimmed by 6 bases and J by 6 bases, leaving 21 bases between them. The CDR3 has 16 residues. Sequencing was performed with immunoSEQ multiplex PCR; in TCRdb, only in-frame clones are kept and a portion is missing. The profile covers 250,000 to 300,000 clones, with about nine tenths appearing a single time and around 10% taken by the ten largest. Those enrolled in Seattle joined during active infection and were followed longitudinally afterward. The sequencing input was peripheral blood. The source of this sequence is a woman aged 25 to 45 with COVID-19, enrolled during active disease. The rearrangement uses TRBV7-9 and TRBJ2-1; the D gene is possibly TRBD2 (6 bases). CDR3 bases: TGTGCCAGCAGGGACGGGGACGGGAGCCGGGGCAATGAGCAGTTCTTC. It yields the protein CASRDGDGSRGNEQFF.